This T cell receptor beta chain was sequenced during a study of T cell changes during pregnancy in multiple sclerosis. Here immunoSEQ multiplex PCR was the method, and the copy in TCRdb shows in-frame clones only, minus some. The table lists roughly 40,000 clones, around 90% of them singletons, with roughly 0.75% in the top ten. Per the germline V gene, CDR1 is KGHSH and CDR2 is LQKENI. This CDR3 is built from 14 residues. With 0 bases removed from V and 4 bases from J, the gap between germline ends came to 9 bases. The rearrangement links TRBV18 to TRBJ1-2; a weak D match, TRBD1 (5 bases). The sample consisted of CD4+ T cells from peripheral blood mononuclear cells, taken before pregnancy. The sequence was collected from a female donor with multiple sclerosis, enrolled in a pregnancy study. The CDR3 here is CASSPPGQSYGYTF. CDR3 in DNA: TGTGCCAGCTCACCACCGGGGCAGAGCTATGGCTACACCTTC.